Sequencing of this T cell receptor (beta chain) was carried out in a study of cytomegalovirus exposure and HLA in healthy donors (dated by TCRdb to about 2017). At the level of the whole study: In an earlier analysis of some 550 of the donors, around 290 Gb of sequence data and 90 million to 120 million unique TCR beta sequences from approximately 180 million T cells were reported. An early release covering about 600 HLA-typed donors comprised about 300 gigabases of sequencing data and 65 million to 100 million unique TCR sequences. Among the roughly 400 genotyped donors, around 79% belonged to the genetic ancestry cluster associated with self-reported Caucasian donors. The study aimed to test whether cataloging public T cell receptors could reveal signatures of past pathogen exposure. Using immunosequencing, the study profiled T cell repertoires from 640 or so subjects and related those repertoires to cytomegalovirus serostatus. Besides the first cohort of roughly 660 subjects, a separate validation cohort made up of over a hundred different subjects was used. High-throughput TCR immunosequencing, statistical association of individual TCRs with disease status, and machine learning were combined to predict cytomegalovirus infection status. A later analysis re-examined previously published TCR beta repertoires from 610 or so donors and added high-resolution HLA genotyping to investigate patterns of TCR occurrence. Rather than using new phenotypic data, the later analysis identified candidate immune exposures from TCR beta sequences and from how often those sequences occurred across donors. An earlier analysis of approximately 580 of the donors used high-throughput TCR beta sequencing to judge whether each TCR beta V gene segment behaved as functional or pseudogenic. Donor age, sex, ethnicity and CMV serostatus were collected together with the repertoire data. A later genetic analysis took genome-wide SNP genotypes for about three fifths of the 666 donors and used that subset as a discovery cohort. Every discovery cohort repertoire had been produced on one sequencing platform. Both class I and class II loci were covered by HLA typing, at four-digit resolution. The number of typed donors differed by locus: about 629-640 for A, B, C, DRB1 and DQB1; 500 to 550 for DQA1; roughly 600 for DPA1; and approximately 450 for DPB1. Five DR-DQ haplotypes were treated as single units for association and clustering because of strong linkage in the cohort. Among around 400 genotyped donors of the cohort, an average of roughly 240,000 unique TCR beta nucleotide sequences were sequenced per donor, about a sixth of them non-productive.

CDR1 is given as WNHNN and CDR2 as SYGVQD, both from the germline V gene (reference sequence). Including cysteine and phenylalanine, the CDR3 has 15 amino acids. The kept DNA is CDR3 alone, 45 bases in frame from the first base. V is clipped by 0 bases and J by 6 bases, and the sequence between their germline boundaries is 11 bases long. Library generation was performed with the immunoSEQ multiplex PCR assay. For the multiplex PCR, a mixture combining 60 forward primers for TCR Vbeta segments and 13 reverse primers for TCR Jbeta segments was used. The CDR3 region of rearranged TCR beta genes was amplified from genomic DNA by a multiplex PCR assay. The Illumina HiSeq System was used to sequence the amplified TCR beta libraries as 87-base-pair reads. The published analysis was carried out like this. Across the 666 repertoires, a later analysis counted tens of millions of unique TCR beta chains, around 11 million of which were shared by at least two donors. Raw reads were error-corrected and collapsed into unique sequences by a nearest-neighbor algorithm in which closely related sequences were merged to remove PCR and sequencing errors. Alignment of CDR3 sequences to IMGT reference sequences was used to assign V, D and J gene segments. For a sequence to be retained, a match of at least six nucleotides to both a V gene segment and a J gene segment was required. Rearrangements were classified as productive when the CDR3 lacked stop codons and remained in frame with V and J, and all other rearrangements were classified as non-productive. Following IMGT convention, CDR3 was defined as the stretch from the second conserved V-encoded cysteine to the conserved J-encoded phenylalanine. The earlier analysis of approximately 590 of the donors excluded any sequence lacking an unambiguous match to a single V gene segment. In an earlier analysis of 587 of the donors, V segments were called functional above 56.7% productive rearrangements and were called segregating when the between-donor standard deviation exceeded 5%. To diagnose cytomegalovirus status from the catalog of TCR beta chain sequences, a statistical classification framework was built. A later analysis assigned V and J genes by comparing TCR nucleotide sequences with IMGT/GENE-DB human TR gene sequences. Using the TCRdist pipeline, a later analysis assigned CDR3 sequences along with most-parsimonious VDJ recombination scenarios. In a later analysis, every TCR beta chain was defined by the combination of its CDR3 amino acid sequence and its V-gene family, and reads without a unique V-gene family were dropped. As a way to deal with suspected cross-contamination and a sequencing artifact, a later analysis dropped 450 to 700 nucleotide sequences that were highly shared and had low generation probability. In a later analysis, a clonal expansion index was calculated for each public chain from normalized within-repertoire ranks of inferred template counts. A later analysis computed generation probabilities with a VDJ recombination model fitted to out-of-frame rearrangements, and checked the results against IGoR. In a later analysis, TCR-TCR, TCR-HLA and TCR-CMV co-occurrence was scored with hypergeometric tests, and a repertoire-size bias correction was applied to TCR pairs. To estimate false discovery rates, a later analysis permuted the HLA or CMV assignments 20 times. In a later analysis, co-occurring TCRs were grouped using DBSCAN, and TCRdist sequence similarity was added for clustering within HLA-allele-positive subsets. Repertoires with fewer than 30,000 or more than 120,000 public chains were left out of co-occurrence clustering, as were roughly five repertoires with anomalous nucleotide sharing. Held by TCRdb, this immuneACCESS table contains in-frame sequences only and omits some clones. Under half of the omission traces to an unresolved V gene where checked; the cause of the rest is unknown. That table gives V, J and clone size, and the DNA gave D and trimming. In this sample the table shows about 97,000 clones, about 62% of which occur a single time. Approximately 4.8% of the sample is held by the ten biggest clonotypes.

In total, roughly 670 healthy bone marrow donors made up the cohort. At the time of sampling, all cohort members were nominally healthy, though unrecorded immune exposures were likely present. CMV serostatus was recorded as positive for roughly 300 and negative for about 50% of the 666 cohort members, whereas no CMV serostatus was recorded for the donor in question. Each donor provided a peripheral blood sample, and peripheral blood mononuclear cells were used for TCR beta sequencing. Genomic DNA was extracted from the blood cell samples with the Qiagen DNeasy Blood Extraction Kit. With regard to this clone: The target of this receptor is not known. Per-base qualities were not stored, and no clone one base away is much larger.

Here is what the overall study found, with its caveats: In a later analysis, TCR association rates were found to vary across HLA loci, with the most associated TCRs seen for DRB1 alleles and the fewest for HLA-C alleles. Correlated functional status among segregating V segments might be attributable to linkage disequilibrium, but an unknown experimental factor could not be ruled out. Roughly uniform sequencing depth across donors was assumed in presence/absence analyses, although this assumption may not hold. An association between a missense DCLRE1C variant and V-gene and J-gene trimming of TCR beta chains was found in a later genetic analysis and replicated in an independent cohort. A later genetic analysis reported fewer N-insertions in productive TCRs among donors in an Asian-associated ancestry cluster than the approximately 670-donor mean. Specific HLA alleles were associated with 15,000 to 20,000 TCR beta sequences at a false discovery rate of 0.05 in a later analysis. An earlier analysis of approximately 530 of the donors showed that most TCR beta V segments appeared in productive rearrangements either about 87% or about 30% of the time, which broadly matched IMGT annotations. Cytomegalovirus status was reported to be diagnosed by the classifier with high specificity and sensitivity in both the original and validation cohorts. The authors suggested that the approach could potentially be extended to other disease states and immunological phenotypes. Three of the identified cytomegalovirus-associated TCR beta chains were confirmed in vitro to be specific for cytomegalovirus antigens. Because HLA typing was missing for some donors at each locus, association tests included only the typed subset. CMV serostatus was the only immune exposure information available for the cohort. The sequencing pipeline was judged likely to have produced a cluster of highly shared sequence variants as a technical artifact. In a later analysis, several top co-occurrence clusters were reported to appear linked to parvovirus B19, influenza, CMV and Epstein-Barr virus. Some IMGT-functional V segments, including TRBV6-2 and TRBV6-3, could not be told apart with the 87-base-pair reads, so those segments were excluded. According to a later analysis, most CMV-associated TCR beta chains appeared to be HLA-restricted, and the HLA associations seemed to be driven largely by CMV exposure. The study gave a list of about 170 TCR beta chains associated with cytomegalovirus. In a later analysis, HLA-associated TCR beta chains showed more clonal expansion and lower generation probabilities than non-associated chains that were equally common. A further reported finding was that TCR beta sequences accurately predicted the HLA-A and HLA-B alleles for most subjects in the first cohort. Across donors, most TCR sequences were observed very rarely, whereas some public TCRs were present in many individuals. When HLA alleles, especially DR and DQ, strongly co-occurred, TCR associations were difficult to assign to individual alleles. Because counts were too low, seventeen rarely observed V segments, including chromosome 9 orphons, were excluded from the earlier analysis of about 500 of the donors. This cohort had only TCR beta chains sequenced, and the lack of alpha or paired-chain data limited which features could be detected.

The sequence joins TRBV10-1 to TRBJ2-2, with no confidently assigned D gene. The sequencing sample was made of PBMCs. The sequence came from a human donor in good health. The sequenced DNA is TGCGCCAGCAGTGAGTCGCCGAACATCCCCGGGGAGCTGTTTTTT. Protein translation: CASSESPNIPGELFF.